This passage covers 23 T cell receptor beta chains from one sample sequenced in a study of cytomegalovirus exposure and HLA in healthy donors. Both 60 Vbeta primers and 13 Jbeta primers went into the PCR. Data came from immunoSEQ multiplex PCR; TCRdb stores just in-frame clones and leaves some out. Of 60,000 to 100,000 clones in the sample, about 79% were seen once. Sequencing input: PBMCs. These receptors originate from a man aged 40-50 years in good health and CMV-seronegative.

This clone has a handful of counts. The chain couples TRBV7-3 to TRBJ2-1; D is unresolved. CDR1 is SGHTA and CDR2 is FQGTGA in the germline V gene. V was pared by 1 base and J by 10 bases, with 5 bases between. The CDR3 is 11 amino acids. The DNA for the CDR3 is TGTGCCAGCAGCTTAAACTCAGAGCAGTTCTTC. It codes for CASSLNSEQFF.

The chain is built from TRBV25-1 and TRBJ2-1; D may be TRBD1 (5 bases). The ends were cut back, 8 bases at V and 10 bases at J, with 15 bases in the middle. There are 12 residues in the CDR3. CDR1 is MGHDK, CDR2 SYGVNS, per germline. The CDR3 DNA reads TGTGCCAGCGCCATTCTAGGGGTCGAGCAGTTCTTC. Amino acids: CASAILGVEQFF.

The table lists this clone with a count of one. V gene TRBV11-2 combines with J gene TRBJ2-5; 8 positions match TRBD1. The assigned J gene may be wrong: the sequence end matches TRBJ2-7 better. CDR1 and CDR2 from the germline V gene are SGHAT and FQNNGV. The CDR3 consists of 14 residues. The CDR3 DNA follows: TGTGCCAGCAGCCCCGACAGGGGAACCTCCGAGCAGTACTTC. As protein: CASSPDRGTSEQYF.

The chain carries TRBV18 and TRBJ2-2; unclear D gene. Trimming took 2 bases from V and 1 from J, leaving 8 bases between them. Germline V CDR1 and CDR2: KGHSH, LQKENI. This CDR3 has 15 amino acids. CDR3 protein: CASSPSSLNTGELFF. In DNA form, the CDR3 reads TGTGCCAGCTCACCAAGCTCCCTGAACACCGGGGAGCTGTTTTTT.

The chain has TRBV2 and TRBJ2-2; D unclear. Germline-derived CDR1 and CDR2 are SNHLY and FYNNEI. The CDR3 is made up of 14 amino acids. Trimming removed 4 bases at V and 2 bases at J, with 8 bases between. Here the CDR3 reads CASSAWLNTGELFF. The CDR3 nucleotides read TGTGCCAGCAGTGCATGGCTTAACACCGGGGAGCTGTTTTTT. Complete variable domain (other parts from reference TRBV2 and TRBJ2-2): EPEVTQTPSHQVTQMGQEVILRCVPISNHLYFYWYRQILGQKVEFLVSFYNNEISEKSEIFDDQFSVERPDGSNFTLKIRSTKLEDSAMYFCASSAWLNTGELFFGEGSRLTVL.

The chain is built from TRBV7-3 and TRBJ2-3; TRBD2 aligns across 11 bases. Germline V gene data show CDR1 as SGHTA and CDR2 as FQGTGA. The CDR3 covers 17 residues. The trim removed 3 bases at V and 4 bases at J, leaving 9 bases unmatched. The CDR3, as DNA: TGTGCCAGCAGCTTCACTAGCGGGAGAACCCGCCCAGATACGCAGTATTTT. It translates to CASSFTSGRTRPDTQYF.

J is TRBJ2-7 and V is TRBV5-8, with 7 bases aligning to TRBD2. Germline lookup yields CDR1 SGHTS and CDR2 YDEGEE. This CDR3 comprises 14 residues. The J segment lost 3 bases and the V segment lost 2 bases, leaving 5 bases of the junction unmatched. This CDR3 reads CASSLTGLYYEQYF. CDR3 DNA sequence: TGTGCCAGCAGCTTAACGGGACTATACTACGAGCAGTACTTC.

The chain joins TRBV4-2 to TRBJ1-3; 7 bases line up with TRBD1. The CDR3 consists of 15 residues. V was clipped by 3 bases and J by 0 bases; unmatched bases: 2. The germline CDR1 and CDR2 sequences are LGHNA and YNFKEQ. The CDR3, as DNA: TGTGCCAGCAGCCAGGCAGGGGGCTCTGGAAACACCATATATTTT. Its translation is CASSQAGGSGNTIYF.

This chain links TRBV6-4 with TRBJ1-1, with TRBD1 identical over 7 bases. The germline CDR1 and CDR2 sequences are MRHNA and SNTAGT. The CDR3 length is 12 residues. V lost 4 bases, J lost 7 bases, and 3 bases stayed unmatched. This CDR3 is CASSGQGGEAFF. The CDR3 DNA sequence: TGTGCCAGCAGTGGACAGGGCGGTGAAGCTTTCTTT.

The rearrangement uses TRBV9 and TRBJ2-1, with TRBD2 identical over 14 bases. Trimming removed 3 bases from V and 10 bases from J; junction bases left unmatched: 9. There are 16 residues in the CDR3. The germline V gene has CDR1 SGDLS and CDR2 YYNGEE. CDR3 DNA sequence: TGTGCCAGCAGCGCATCCGGGACTAGCGGGAGTCGGGAGCAGTTCTTC. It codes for CASSASGTSGSREQFF.

The DNA of the CDR3 is TGTGCCAGCAGCCAAGAAATGGACAGGAGCTCTGGGGCCAACGTCCTGACTTTC. Translating gives CASSQEMDRSSGANVLTF. The chain is built from TRBV4-2 and TRBJ2-6; 7 bases agree with TRBD1. After removal of 0 bases from V and 0 bases from J, the junction contained 5 bases not matched to a gene. The CDR3 has 18 amino acids. Germline values: CDR1 LGHNA, CDR2 YNFKEQ.

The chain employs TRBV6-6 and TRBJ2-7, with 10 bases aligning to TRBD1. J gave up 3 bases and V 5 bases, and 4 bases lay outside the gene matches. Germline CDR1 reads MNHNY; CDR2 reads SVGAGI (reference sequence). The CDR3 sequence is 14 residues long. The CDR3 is CASSGQGVNYEQYF. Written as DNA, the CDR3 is TGTGCCAGCAGTGGACAGGGGGTCAACTACGAGCAGTACTTC.

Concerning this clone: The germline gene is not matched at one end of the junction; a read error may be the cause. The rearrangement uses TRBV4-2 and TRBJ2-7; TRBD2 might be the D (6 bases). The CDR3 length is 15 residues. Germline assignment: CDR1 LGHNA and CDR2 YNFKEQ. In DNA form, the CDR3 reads TGTGCCGGCAGCCTGAGCGGAGGGGTCTCCTACGAGCAGTACTTC. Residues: CAGSLSGGVSYEQYF.

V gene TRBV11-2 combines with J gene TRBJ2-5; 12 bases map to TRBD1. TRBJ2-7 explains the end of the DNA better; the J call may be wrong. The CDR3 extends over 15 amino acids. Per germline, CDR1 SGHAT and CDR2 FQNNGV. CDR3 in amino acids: CASSRGTGGAYEQYF. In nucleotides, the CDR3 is TGTGCCAGCAGCCGGGGGACAGGGGGCGCCTACGAGCAGTACTTC.

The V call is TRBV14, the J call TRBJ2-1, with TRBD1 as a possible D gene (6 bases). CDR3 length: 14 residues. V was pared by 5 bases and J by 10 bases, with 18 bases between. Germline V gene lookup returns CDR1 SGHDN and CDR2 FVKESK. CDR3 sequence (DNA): TGTGCCAGCAGCTCGGGACATCCGGTCTGGGAGCAGTTCTTC. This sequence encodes CASSSGHPVWEQFF.

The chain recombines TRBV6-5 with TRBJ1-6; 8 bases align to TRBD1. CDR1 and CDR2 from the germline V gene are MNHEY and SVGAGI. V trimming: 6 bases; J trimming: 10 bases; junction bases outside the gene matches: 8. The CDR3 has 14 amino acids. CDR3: CASSGQGLQSPLHF. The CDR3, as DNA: TGTGCCAGCAGCGGACAGGGACTGCAATCACCCCTCCACTTT.

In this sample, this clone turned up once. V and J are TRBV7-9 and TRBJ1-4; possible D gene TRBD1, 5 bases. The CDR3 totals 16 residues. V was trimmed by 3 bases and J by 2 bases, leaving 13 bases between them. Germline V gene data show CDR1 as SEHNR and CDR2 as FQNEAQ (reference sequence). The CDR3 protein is CASSFSRGRTNEKLFF. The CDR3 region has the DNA TGTGCCAGCAGCTTTTCTCGGGGGAGGACTAATGAAAAACTGTTTTTT.

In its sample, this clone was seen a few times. The CDR3 bases are TGTGCCAGTACGTTGGAGGGAGCGGGTGAGCAGTTCTTC. Translated: CASTLEGAGEQFF. The chain couples TRBV19 to TRBJ2-1; D possibly corresponds to TRBD2 (6 bases). CDR1 and CDR2 (germline): LNHDA, SQIVND (reference sequence). There are 13 residues in the CDR3. V was clipped by 7 bases and J by 9 bases, with 16 bases between them. Looking up the rest from reference TRBV19 and TRBJ2-1 gives the full variable domain: DGGITQSPKYLFRKEGQNVTLSCEQNLNHDAMYWYRQDPGQGLRLIYYSQIVNDFQKGDIAEGYSVSREKKESFPLTVTSAQKNPTAFYLCASTLEGAGEQFFGPGTRLTVL.

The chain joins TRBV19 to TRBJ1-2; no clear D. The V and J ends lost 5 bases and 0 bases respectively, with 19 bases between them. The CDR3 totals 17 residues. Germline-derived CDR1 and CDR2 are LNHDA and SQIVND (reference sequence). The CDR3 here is CASSLYAQTPTNYGYTF. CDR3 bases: TGTGCCAGTAGTCTGTACGCCCAGACACCTACTAACTATGGCTACACCTTC.

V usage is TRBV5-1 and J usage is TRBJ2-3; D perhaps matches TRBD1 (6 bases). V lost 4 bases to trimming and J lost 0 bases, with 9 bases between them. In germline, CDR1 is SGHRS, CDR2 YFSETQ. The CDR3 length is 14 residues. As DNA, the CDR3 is TGCGCCAGCAGCCGGACAGAGAGCACAGATACGCAGTATTTT. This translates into CASSRTESTDTQYF.

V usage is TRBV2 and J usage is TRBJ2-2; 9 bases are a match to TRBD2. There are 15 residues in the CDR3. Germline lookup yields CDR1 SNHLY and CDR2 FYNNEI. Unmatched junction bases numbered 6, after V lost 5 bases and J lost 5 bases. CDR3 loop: CASSLSGRDTGELFF. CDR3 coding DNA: TGTGCCAGCAGTCTTAGCGGGAGAGATACCGGGGAGCTGTTTTTT.

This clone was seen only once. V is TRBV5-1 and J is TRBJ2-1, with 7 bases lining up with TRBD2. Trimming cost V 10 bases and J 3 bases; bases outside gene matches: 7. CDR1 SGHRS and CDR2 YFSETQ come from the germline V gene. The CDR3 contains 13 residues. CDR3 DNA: TGCGCCCGCGGGAGTCAGGTCTACAATGAGCAGTTCTTC. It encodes CARGSQVYNEQFF.

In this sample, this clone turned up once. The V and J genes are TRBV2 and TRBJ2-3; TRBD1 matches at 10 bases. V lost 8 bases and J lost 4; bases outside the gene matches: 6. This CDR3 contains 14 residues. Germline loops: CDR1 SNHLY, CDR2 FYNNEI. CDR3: CASRPGQGSDTQYF. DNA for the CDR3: TGTGCCAGCCGGCCGGGACAGGGGTCAGATACGCAGTATTTT.